Each of the 28 T cell receptor beta chains below was sequenced from the same sample in a study of cytomegalovirus exposure and HLA in healthy donors. This PCR relied on a set of 60 Vbeta primers and 13 Jbeta primers. Clones were sequenced by immunoSEQ multiplex PCR, and TCRdb holds only the in-frame ones, with some missing. The table lists about 140,000 clones, approximately 80% of them singletons. Specimen: PBMCs. The receptors here all came from a woman aged 50 to 60 in good health and CMV-seronegative.

This clone was picked up one time. The chain couples TRBV7-2 to TRBJ2-7; D unclear. The CDR3 is made up of 14 amino acids. Trimming removed 5 bases from V and 0 bases from J, with 11 bases in between. Germline CDR1 is SGHTA and CDR2 is FQGNSA. CDR3 DNA sequence: TGTGCCAGCAGCCGTGCGACATCCTCCTACGAGCAGTACTTC. It encodes CASSRATSSYEQYF.

CDR3 coding DNA: TGTGCCTGGGTCGACAGGGGTGGTGAAAAACTGTTTTTT. Protein: CAWVDRGGEKLFF. The V and J genes are TRBV30 and TRBJ1-4; 8 bases agree with TRBD1. The V segment lost 5 bases and the J segment 7 bases; nucleotides outside the gene matches: 6. This CDR3 is built from 13 residues. The germline gives CDR1 GTSNPN, CDR2 SVGIG (reference sequence).

The rearrangement links TRBV6-5 to TRBJ1-1; D may be TRBD1 (5 bases). Germline V gene sequence: CDR1 MNHEY, CDR2 SVGAGI. Trimming left V 9 bases short and J 9 bases short, with 23 bases between. The CDR3 is 14 amino acids. The CDR3 DNA reads TGTGCCAGTTGGAGGAGGGGCGCGGGAGGCCAAGCTTTCTTT. Its translation is CASWRRGAGGQAFF.

This clone was seen a few times. The chain is built from TRBV6-6 and TRBJ1-3; D is unresolved. This CDR3 region has 13 residues. Germline CDR1 MNHNY, CDR2 SVGAGI (reference sequence). V shed 4 bases and J shed 4 bases, with 8 bases lying between them. The DNA for the CDR3 is TGTGCCAGCAGTTTATTACAGGGAAACACCATATATTTT. Residues: CASSLLQGNTIYF.

J is TRBJ1-2 and V is TRBV6-1, with D uncertain. The CDR3 has 10 amino acids. Trimming pared 4 bases from V and 5 bases from J, leaving 2 bases between. Per the germline V gene, CDR1 is MNHNS and CDR2 is SASEGT. Written as DNA, the CDR3 is TGTGCCAGCAGTGCGTATGGCTACACCTTC. This gives the protein CASSAYGYTF.

This chain links TRBV5-1 with TRBJ1-1, with 9 bases lining up with TRBD1. The germline gives CDR1 SGHRS, CDR2 YFSETQ. CDR3 size: 16 residues. V lost 0 bases to trimming and J lost 2 bases; unmatched junction nucleotides: 5. The CDR3 region has the DNA TGCGCCAGCAGCTTGGTGGGACAGGGTTCCAACACTGAAGCTTTCTTT. Protein: CASSLVGQGSNTEAFF.

This clone was picked up one time. This chain connects TRBV4-3 to TRBJ2-6, with D possibly TRBD2 on 5 matching bases. V lost 2 bases to trimming and J lost 1 base, with 9 bases between them. Germline V gene lookup returns CDR1 LGHNA and CDR2 YSLEER. The CDR3 has 16 amino acids. The CDR3 region has the DNA TGCGCCAGCAGCCAACCCCGAGGGTCTGGGGCCAACGTCCTGACTTTC. The encoded protein is CASSQPRGSGANVLTF.

This clone has a handful of counts. This rearrangement joins TRBV4-1 to TRBJ2-7; maybe TRBD1 (5 bases). CDR1 and CDR2 (germline): MGHRA, YSYEKL. V was cut by 1 base and J by 6 bases, with 13 bases left in between. The CDR3 sequence is 14 residues long. Here the CDR3 DNA reads TGCGCCAGCAGCCAAGTGGAAGGGGTTGGCGAGCAGTACTTC. It specifies CASSQVEGVGEQYF.

The sample holds one count of this clone. J is TRBJ2-1 and V is TRBV5-1; D not certain. Germline V gene lookup returns CDR1 SGHRS and CDR2 YFSETQ. The CDR3 runs to 9 residues. V gave up 8 bases and J gave up 9 bases, with 6 bases separating them. CDR3 residues: CASFREQFF. CDR3 nucleotide sequence: TGCGCCAGTTTCCGTGAGCAGTTCTTC.

V usage is TRBV27 and J usage is TRBJ1-1, with TRBD1 identical over 8 bases. CDR3 length: 14 residues. Trimming removed 5 bases from V and 1 base from J; junction bases left unmatched: 3. Germline CDR1 reads MNHEY; CDR2 reads SMNVEV (reference sequence). CDR3 region: CASSPTGENTEAFF. CDR3 DNA: TGTGCCAGCAGTCCGACAGGGGAGAACACTGAAGCTTTCTTT.

V and J are TRBV6-1 and TRBJ2-1, with 10 nucleotides matching TRBD2. With V trimmed by 6 bases and J by 6 bases, 5 bases remained unmatched. This CDR3 region has 14 residues. Germline values: CDR1 MNHNS, CDR2 SASEGT. The CDR3 DNA is TGTGCCAGCAGACCTAGCGGGAGTCCCAATGAGCAGTTCTTC. Residues: CASRPSGSPNEQFF.

This clone was detected once. The chain joins TRBV5-1 to TRBJ2-7; the D is unclear. In germline, CDR1 is SGHRS, CDR2 YFSETQ. This CDR3 is built from 11 residues. V lost 0 bases and J lost 7, with 5 bases in between. CDR3 sequence (DNA): TGCGCCAGCAGCTTGGCTGCGGAGCAGTACTTC. Protein: CASSLAAEQYF.

In this sample, this clone turned up a few times. The DNA of the CDR3 is TGCAGCGTTGAAGGGACAGGGGATGGGACCCAGTACTTC. Protein sequence: CSVEGTGDGTQYF. This chain connects TRBV29-1 to TRBJ2-5; 9 nucleotides line up with TRBD1. V gave up 1 base and J gave up 7 bases; unmatched junction bases: 4. CDR3 size: 13 residues. CDR1 is SQVTM, CDR2 ANQGSEA, per germline.

The chain is built from TRBV27 and TRBJ1-1, with 11 positions matching TRBD1. V was clipped by 0 bases and J by 6 bases; unmatched bases: 6. Germline CDR1 is MNHEY and CDR2 is SMNVEV (reference sequence). The CDR3 is 16 amino acids. The DNA of the CDR3 is TGTGCCAGCAGTTTATCCCGGACAGGGGGCATGCCTGAAGCTTTCTTT. It is translated as CASSLSRTGGMPEAFF.

The chain couples TRBV5-8 to TRBJ2-1, with unresolved D. Germline lookup yields CDR1 SGHTS and CDR2 YDEGEE. The CDR3 extends over 14 amino acids. Trimming took off 0 bases at V and 0 bases at J, with 4 bases between the two ends. The CDR3, as DNA: TGTGCCAGCAGCTTGGTTAGCTCCTACAATGAGCAGTTCTTC. Translation gives CASSLVSSYNEQFF.

J is TRBJ2-2 and V is TRBV4-2; TRBD2 matches 9 bases. After removal of 4 bases from V and 8 bases from J, the junction contained 17 bases not matched to a gene. The CDR3 runs 18 residues. CDR1 is LGHNA and CDR2 is YNFKEQ in the germline V gene. CDR3 residues: CASSPRLLGGGVGGELFF. In nucleotides, the CDR3 is TGTGCCAGCAGCCCCCGACTCTTAGGCGGGGGGGTGGGGGGGGAGCTGTTTTTT.

This rearrangement joins TRBV18 to TRBJ2-5, with 8 bases lining up with TRBD2. The CDR3 has 14 residues. From germline, CDR1 is KGHSH and CDR2 LQKENI. V lost 9 bases and J lost 2; bases outside the gene matches: 8. The CDR3 region has the DNA TGTGCCAGTACACGTAGCGGGGAACAAGAGACCCAGTACTTC. As protein: CASTRSGEQETQYF.

The rearrangement links TRBV5-1 to TRBJ1-6, with 7 bases identical to TRBD1. With 0 bases clipped from V and 5 bases from J, the junction kept 2 bases outside the gene matches. Per the germline V gene, CDR1 is SGHRS and CDR2 is YFSETQ. CDR3 length: 15 residues. The CDR3 reads CASSLAGQDNSPLHF. For the CDR3, the DNA is TGCGCCAGCAGCTTGGCCGGACAGGATAATTCACCCCTCCACTTT.

As regards this clone: Germline is not matched at one junction end, which may reflect a read error. This chain uses TRBV7-7 with TRBJ2-2; 9 bases are shared with TRBD1. Germline CDR1 reads SSHAT; CDR2 reads FNYEAQ (reference sequence). The CDR3 sequence is 15 residues long. CDR3: CASSLGGQGPGELFF. The CDR3 nucleotides are TGTGCTAGCAGCTTAGGCGGACAGGGGCCCGGGGAGCTGTTTTTT. Full variable domain (missing parts from reference TRBV7-7 and TRBJ2-2): GAGVSQSPRYKVTKRGQDVTLRCDPISSHATLYWYQQALGQGPEFLTYFNYEAQPDKSGLPSDRFSAERPEGSISTLTIQRTEQRDSAMYRCASSLGGQGPGELFFGEGSRLTVL.

This clone was recorded a few times. This chain joins TRBV6-5 and TRBJ2-7, with unresolved D. Between the trimmed V and J ends, which lost 5 bases and 2 bases, there was a span of 13 bases. CDR3 length: 14 residues. Germline CDR1 and CDR2: MNHEY and SVGAGI. This chain's CDR3 is CASSPFLYTYEQYF. The DNA for the CDR3 is TGTGCCAGCAGTCCCTTCTTATACACCTACGAGCAGTACTTC.

The chain joins TRBV19 to TRBJ1-2; D unclear. The CDR3 totals 13 residues. The germline CDR1 and CDR2 sequences are LNHDA and SQIVND (reference sequence). Between the trimmed V and J ends, which lost 5 bases and 7 bases, there was a span of 14 bases. DNA for the CDR3: TGTGCCAGTAGTGTCTTCAACGGGTTTGGCTACACCTTC. Its protein is CASSVFNGFGYTF. Full variable domain (missing parts from reference TRBV19 and TRBJ1-2): DGGITQSPKYLFRKEGQNVTLSCEQNLNHDAMYWYRQDPGQGLRLIYYSQIVNDFQKGDIAEGYSVSREKKESFPLTVTSAQKNPTAFYLCASSVFNGFGYTFGSGTRLTVV.

This sequence joins TRBV9 and TRBJ1-5; 7 bases are shared with TRBD1. There are 14 residues in the CDR3. The V segment lost 3 bases and the J segment 3 bases; nucleotides outside the gene matches: 3. Germline lookup yields CDR1 SGDLS and CDR2 YYNGEE. This chain's CDR3 is CASSGQGVNQPQHF. CDR3 nucleotides: TGTGCCAGCAGCGGACAGGGCGTCAATCAGCCCCAGCATTTT.

The chain joins TRBV6-6 to TRBJ1-1; D uncertain. The CDR3 extends over 15 amino acids. Germline V gene lookup returns CDR1 MNHNY and CDR2 SVGAGI (reference sequence). Trimming took 6 bases from V and 1 from J, leaving 15 bases between them. This CDR3 reads CASRSLRSGNTEAFF. In nucleotides, the CDR3 is TGTGCCAGCAGATCACTCCGGTCGGGGAACACTGAAGCTTTCTTT.

V gene TRBV18 combines with J gene TRBJ1-1; TRBD1 matches at 8 bases. The ends lost 4 bases at V and 8 bases at J; junction bases unmatched: 3. CDR3 length equals 12 residues. Germline V gives CDR1 KGHSH, CDR2 LQKENI. This CDR3 reads CASSLGQGEAFF. Here the CDR3 DNA reads TGTGCCAGCTCACTTGGACAGGGAGAAGCTTTCTTT.

The chain carries TRBV19 and TRBJ1-5, with D unclear. V lost 3 bases to trimming and J lost 2 bases, with 8 bases between them. The CDR3 length is 14 residues. CDR1 and CDR2 from the germline V gene are LNHDA and SQIVND (reference sequence). This CDR3 reads CASSMARGNQPQHF. The CDR3 nucleotides read TGTGCCAGTAGTATGGCCCGGGGCAATCAGCCCCAGCATTTT.

The CDR3 sequence: CASGLAGNEKLFF. The CDR3 coding sequence is TGTGCTAGTGGTTTAGCAGGGAATGAAAAACTGTTTTTT. V gene TRBV12-5 combines with J gene TRBJ1-4, with a possible D match to TRBD1 (5 bases). The germline gives CDR1 LGHNT, CDR2 FRNRAP. This CDR3 spans 13 amino acids. V dropped 3 bases and J dropped 5 bases, with 7 bases sitting between them.

The chain links TRBV4-1 to TRBJ2-1, with D perhaps matching TRBD1 (5 bases). The CDR3 loop spans 17 amino acids. CDR1 and CDR2 (germline): MGHRA, YSYEKL. Trimming left V 2 bases short and J 4 bases short, with 18 bases between. The CDR3 region has the DNA TGCGCCAGCAGCCAACCGTCTAGGGGAAGAAAATACAATGAGCAGTTCTTC. Its translation is CASSQPSRGRKYNEQFF.

J is TRBJ1-6 and V is TRBV18; 7 positions agree with TRBD1. V dropped 3 bases and J dropped 9; count of bases not matched to a gene: 8. CDR3 size: 15 residues. Germline V lookup: CDR1 KGHSH, CDR2 LQKENI. CDR3 nucleotides: TGTGCCAGCTCACCCGAACACCAGGGGGGTTCACCCCTCCACTTT. Translated, it gives CASSPEHQGGSPLHF.